One sample yielded the 5 T cell receptor beta chains listed below, sequenced in a study of cytomegalovirus exposure and HLA in healthy donors. PCR involved 60 Vbeta and 13 Jbeta primers. Sequenced by immunoSEQ multiplex PCR; TCRdb stores in-frame clones only, minus some. This sample has around 120,000 clones, with over 70% found just once. Sequencing was carried out using PBMCs. The source is a woman aged 45 to 65 in good health and CMV-seropositive.

V and J are TRBV29-1 and TRBJ1-1, with 9 bases aligning to TRBD1. CDR3 length equals 13 residues. V dropped 7 bases and J dropped 4; count of bases not matched to a gene: 7. Germline assignment: CDR1 SQVTM and CDR2 ANQGSEA. The CDR3 spells CSARTGARTEAFF. As DNA, the CDR3 is TGCAGCGCCCGGACAGGGGCGCGCACTGAAGCTTTCTTT.

The J gene is TRBJ2-2, the V gene TRBV6-1; a weak D match, TRBD2 (5 bases). Germline CDR1 and CDR2: MNHNS and SASEGT. Trimming stripped 6 bases from V and 5 bases from J, with 10 bases between. The CDR3 totals 13 residues. The CDR3 loop is CASSGISTGELFF. CDR3 DNA sequence: TGTGCCAGCAGCGGGATCTCGACCGGGGAGCTGTTTTTT.

The J gene is TRBJ1-5, the V gene TRBV30, with D maybe TRBD1 (5 bases). V was trimmed by 1 base and J by 7 bases, leaving 11 bases between them. This CDR3 is built from 13 residues. Per the germline V gene, CDR1 is GTSNPN and CDR2 is SVGIG (reference sequence). CDR3 region: CAWSARGDQPQHF. CDR3 nucleotide sequence: TGTGCCTGGAGTGCTCGGGGGGACCAGCCCCAGCATTTT.

This clone appeared once. The chain is built from TRBV9 and TRBJ2-4, with 8 bases matching TRBD2. Germline V gene sequence: CDR1 SGDLS, CDR2 YYNGEE. The CDR3 extends over 14 amino acids. V gave up 0 bases and J gave up 8 bases; unmatched junction bases: 4. CDR3: CASSVAGGLDIQYF. DNA for the CDR3: TGTGCCAGCAGCGTAGCGGGGGGGCTAGACATTCAGTACTTC. The full variable domain, rest sourced from reference TRBV9 and TRBJ2-4, is DSGVTQTPKHLITATGQRVTLRCSPRSGDLSVYWYQQSLDQGLQFLIQYYNGEERAKGNILERFSAQQFPDLHSELNLSSLELGDSALYFCASSVAGGLDIQYFGAGTRLSVL.

This chain links TRBV11-2 with TRBJ2-7; no definite D call. Germline V gene lookup returns CDR1 SGHAT and CDR2 FQNNGV. V lost 0 bases, J lost 4 bases, and 7 bases lay in between. The CDR3 has 13 residues. The CDR3 sequence: CASSLEVSYEQYF. CDR3 DNA sequence: TGTGCCAGCAGCTTAGAGGTCAGTTACGAGCAGTACTTC.